This T cell receptor (beta chain) comes out of a study of shared clonotypes between healthy human individuals. Study-level information: The donor group consisted of two women and a few men, aged 18 to 49. Three plates were used per donor for CD4 naive, three for CD4 memory, two for CD8 naive and one for CD8 memory. Overall study results and limits: With a few donors compared, 4.5% to 6.5% of naive CD4 clonotypes were shared.

The CDR3 covers 16 residues. As concerns this clone: Its matching antigen is unknown.

Positively selected for CCR7, the CD45RO-negative cells used as naive CD8 cells excluded terminally differentiated effector memory CD45RA+ cells. Sequenced by immunoSEQ multiplex PCR; TCRdb stores in-frame clones only, minus some. The sample shows 660,000 or so clones, roughly 96% of them seen only once. This chain links TRBV21-1 with TRBJ2-2; the table gives TRBD2 as D, unverified against the DNA. TRBV21-1 is a known pseudogene. The material sequenced was naive CD8+ T cells sorted from blood. The receptor comes from a woman aged 30 to 39 in good health. The CDR3, as DNA: TGTGCCAGCAGCAGATCTAGCGGGGATTCCACCGGGGAGCTGTTTTTT. Its translation: CASSRSSGDSTGELFF.